The 2 T cell receptor beta chains given below trace back to one sample, sequenced in a study of cytomegalovirus exposure and HLA in healthy donors. The primer mix had 60 Vbeta and 13 Jbeta primers. Using immunoSEQ multiplex PCR, the repertoire was profiled, and TCRdb retains in-frame clones only, with some absent. The repertoire includes around 170,000 clones, more than 65% of them detected once, and 0.5% sits in the top ten. Sequenced input: PBMCs. Receptors were obtained from a woman between 50 and 59 years old in good health and CMV-seronegative.

The chain combines TRBV7-2 with TRBJ2-7, with 13 bases identical to TRBD2. V lost 5 bases to trimming and J lost 4 bases; unmatched junction nucleotides: 5. Germline values: CDR1 SGHTA, CDR2 FQGNSA. The CDR3 is 15 residues long. In nucleotides, the CDR3 is TGTGCCAGCAGCATCGGGACTAGCGGGGCTTACGAGCAGTACTTC. This translates into CASSIGTSGAYEQYF.

The V gene is TRBV7-9, the J gene TRBJ2-5; possibly TRBD2 for D (6 bases). Matching the DNA end better, TRBJ2-7 makes the J call doubtful. CDR1 SEHNR and CDR2 FQNEAQ come from the germline V gene (reference sequence). CDR3 length: 17 residues. The CDR3, as DNA: TGTGCCAGCAGCCCTCGCCCCCACAGCGGGCGCTCCTACGAGCAGTACTTC. Translating gives CASSPRPHSGRSYEQYF.